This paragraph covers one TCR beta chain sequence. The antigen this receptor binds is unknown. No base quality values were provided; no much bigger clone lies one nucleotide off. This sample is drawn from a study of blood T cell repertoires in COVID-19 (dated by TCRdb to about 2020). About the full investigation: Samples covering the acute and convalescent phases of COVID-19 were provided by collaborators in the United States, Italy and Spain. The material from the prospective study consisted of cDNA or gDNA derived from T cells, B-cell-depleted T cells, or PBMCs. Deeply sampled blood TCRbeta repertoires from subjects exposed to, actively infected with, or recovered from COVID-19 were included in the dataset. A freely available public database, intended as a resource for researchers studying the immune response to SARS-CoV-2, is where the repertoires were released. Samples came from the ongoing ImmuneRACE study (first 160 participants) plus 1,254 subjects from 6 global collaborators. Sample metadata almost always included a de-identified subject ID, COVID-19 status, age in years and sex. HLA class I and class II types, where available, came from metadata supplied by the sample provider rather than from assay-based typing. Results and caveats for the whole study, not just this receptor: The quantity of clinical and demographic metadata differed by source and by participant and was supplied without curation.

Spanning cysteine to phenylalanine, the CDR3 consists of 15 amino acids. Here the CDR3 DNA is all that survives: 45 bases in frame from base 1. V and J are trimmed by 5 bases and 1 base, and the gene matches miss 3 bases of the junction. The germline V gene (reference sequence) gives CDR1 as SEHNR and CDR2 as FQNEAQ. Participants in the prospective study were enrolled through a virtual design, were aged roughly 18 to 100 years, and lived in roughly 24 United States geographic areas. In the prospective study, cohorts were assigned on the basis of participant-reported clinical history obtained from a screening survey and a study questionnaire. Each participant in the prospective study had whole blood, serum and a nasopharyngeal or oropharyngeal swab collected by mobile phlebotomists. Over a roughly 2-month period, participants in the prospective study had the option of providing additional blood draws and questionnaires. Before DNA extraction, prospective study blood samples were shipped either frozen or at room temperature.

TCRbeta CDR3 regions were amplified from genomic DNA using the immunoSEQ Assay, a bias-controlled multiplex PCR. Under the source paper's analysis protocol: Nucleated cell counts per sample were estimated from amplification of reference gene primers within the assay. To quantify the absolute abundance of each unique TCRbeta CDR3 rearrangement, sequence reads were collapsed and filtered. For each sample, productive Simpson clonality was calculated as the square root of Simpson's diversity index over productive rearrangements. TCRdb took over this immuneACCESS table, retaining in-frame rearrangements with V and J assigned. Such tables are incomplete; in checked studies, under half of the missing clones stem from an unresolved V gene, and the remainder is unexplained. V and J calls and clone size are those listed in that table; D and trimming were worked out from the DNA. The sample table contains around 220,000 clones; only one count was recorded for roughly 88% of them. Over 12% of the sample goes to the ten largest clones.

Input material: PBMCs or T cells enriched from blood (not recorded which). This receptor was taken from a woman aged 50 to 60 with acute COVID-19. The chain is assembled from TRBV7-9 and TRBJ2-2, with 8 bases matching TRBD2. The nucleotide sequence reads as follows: TGTGCCAGCAGCCCACTAGCGGAGAACACCGGGGAGCTGTTTTTT. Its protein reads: CASSPLAENTGELFF.